This TCR beta chain is drawn from a study of PD-1 blockade in classical Hodgkin lymphoma. Sequencing was performed with immunoSEQ multiplex PCR; in TCRdb, only in-frame clones are kept and a portion is missing. The sample carries tens of thousands of clones, about 80% recorded once. Germline V lookup: CDR1 SGHNT, CDR2 YYREEE (reference sequence). V gave up 0 bases and J gave up 10 bases, with 11 bases separating them. This CDR3 spans 13 amino acids. Time point meaning: cycle 4 day 1 (C4D1), after more than five weeks of nivolumab. All patients experienced relapse after autologous stem cell transplantation, and brentuximab vedotin exposure was variable. Regarding this clone: The target antigen is unknown.

Study observations and caveats: The diversity seen at baseline in complete responders resembled that of newly diagnosed patients. Reports indicated that newly diagnosed patients had lower baseline TCR diversity than healthy donors did. Exclusion was the outcome for patients who began nivolumab under 1 year after ASCT. Undefined causes, possibly disease activity or prior therapy, underlie the repertoire differences.

V and J are TRBV5-4 and TRBJ2-1; D is unclear. The sequence came from a human donor with classical Hodgkin lymphoma. Material: peripheral blood mononuclear cells (PBMCs), obtained before the fourth cycle of nivolumab. The CDR3 is CASSLGAYGEQFF. The CDR3 nucleotides are TGTGCCAGCAGCTTGGGTGCGTACGGCGAGCAGTTCTTC.